The sequence of this TCR beta chain was determined in a study of control samples from healthy donors and cancer patients. The CDR3 runs to 13 residues. Germline V gene data show CDR1 as SGHKS and CDR2 as YYEKEE (reference sequence). Sequenced by immunoSEQ multiplex PCR; TCRdb stores in-frame clones only, minus some. The sample carries about 99,000 clones, roughly 89% recorded once. Points on this clone: The junction shows a germline mismatch at one end, possibly a read error.

This sequence originates from a man between 60 and 75 years old with lung cancer. The source material was PBMCs. This chain joins TRBV5-5 and TRBJ2-5; a possible D gene is TRBD1 (6 bases). CDR3 residues: CASSLWGQGTQYF. The CDR3, as DNA: TGTGCCAGCAGTCTTTGGGGGCAAGGGACCCAGTACTTC.